The 8 T cell receptor beta chains given below trace back to one sample, sequenced in a study of cytomegalovirus exposure and HLA in healthy donors. This PCR relied on a set of 60 Vbeta primers and 13 Jbeta primers. TCRdb keeps only in-frame clones here, not all; method: immunoSEQ multiplex PCR. The sample contains about 160,000 clones, approximately 80% of which appear only once. The sample comprised PBMCs. Receptor source: a man between 18 and 29 years old in good health and CMV-seronegative.

CDR3 sequence: CASRGPGTNYGYTF. CDR3 DNA sequence: TGTGCCAGCAGAGGCCCCGGGACAAACTATGGCTACACCTTC. The chain employs TRBV6-5 and TRBJ1-2; TRBD1 might be the D (6 bases). This CDR3 is built from 14 residues. V lost 6 bases to trimming and J lost 2 bases, with 13 bases between them. Germline assignment: CDR1 MNHEY and CDR2 SVGAGI.

The chain links TRBV9 to TRBJ2-7; 10 positions match TRBD1. V dropped 10 bases and J dropped 5; count of bases not matched to a gene: 18. CDR1 and CDR2 from the germline V gene are SGDLS and YYNGEE. There are 16 residues in the CDR3. CDR3 loop: CARTLQTGTGVHEQYF. The CDR3, as DNA: TGTGCCCGGACGCTTCAAACCGGGACAGGGGTCCACGAGCAGTACTTC.

This clone has more than one count but fewer than ten. This sequence joins TRBV4-3 and TRBJ2-3; tentative D call: TRBD2 (6 bases). V shed 0 bases and J shed 6 bases, with 10 bases lying between them. The CDR3 spans 14 residues. Germline-derived CDR1 and CDR2 are LGHNA and YSLEER. CDR3 in DNA: TGCGCCAGCAGCCAAGATTGGGGGGTTGATACGCAGTATTTT. It yields the protein CASSQDWGVDTQYF.

The sample holds a few counts of this clone. The rearrangement joins TRBV10-3 to TRBJ2-2; TRBD1 matches at 9 bases. V lost 8 bases, J lost 1 base, and 5 bases stayed unmatched. The germline gives CDR1 ENHRY, CDR2 SYGVKD. The CDR3 totals 15 residues. CDR3 sequence reads: CAIYSGQGNTGELFF. The CDR3 DNA sequence: TGTGCCATCTATTCGGGACAGGGGAACACCGGGGAGCTGTTTTTT.

The V gene is TRBV6-5, the J gene TRBJ2-5; tentative D call: TRBD1 (6 bases). This CDR3 contains 15 residues. CDR1 MNHEY and CDR2 SVGAGI come from the germline V gene. Trimming took off 6 bases at V and 5 bases at J, with 19 bases between the two ends. DNA of the CDR3: TGTGCCAGCAGCCGGCGGGCAGGGGATCGGGAGACCCAGTACTTC. As protein: CASSRRAGDRETQYF.

The gene calls are TRBV2 and TRBJ2-5; weak D call: TRBD2 (7 bases). Germline lookup yields CDR1 SNHLY and CDR2 FYNNEI. This CDR3 is built from 14 residues. Between the trimmed V and J ends, which lost 6 bases and 4 bases, there was a span of 15 bases. CDR3 in amino acids: CASRTRGGRETQYF. The CDR3, as DNA: TGTGCCAGCAGGACAAGGGGGGGGAGAGAGACCCAGTACTTC.

The chain recombines TRBV19 with TRBJ2-7; possibly TRBD1 for D (5 bases). V was shortened by 3 bases and J by 3 bases, with 12 bases between the two germline ends. CDR1 and CDR2 from the germline V gene are LNHDA and SQIVND (reference sequence). CDR3 length: 14 residues. In DNA form, the CDR3 reads TGTGCCAGTAGTATTGACCAGGGTATCTACGAGCAGTACTTC. Translating it yields CASSIDQGIYEQYF.

About this clone: This same CDR3 is encoded by further DNA sequences in the sample. The gene calls are TRBV7-2 and TRBJ2-3, with 13 nucleotides matching TRBD2. V was clipped by 5 bases and J by 2 bases; unmatched bases: 4. The length of the CDR3 is 16 residues. Germline V CDR1 and CDR2: SGHTA, FQGNSA. The CDR3 DNA follows: TGTGCCAGCAGCCCTGGACTAGCGGGAGCCACAGATACGCAGTATTTT. It is translated as CASSPGLAGATDTQYF.